Below are 13 T cell receptor beta chains sequenced from a single sample in a study of blood T cell repertoires in COVID-19. Assay used: immunoSEQ multiplex PCR; TCRdb lists only in-frame clones, some missing. The sample has around 300,000 clones; over 85% are singletons. Specimen: PBMCs or T cells enriched from blood (not recorded which). These receptors all stem from a woman aged 60-75 years who had recovered from COVID-19.

In its sample, this clone was seen a few times. The rearrangement links TRBV5-1 to TRBJ2-7; a weak D match, TRBD2 (5 bases). V was cut by 3 bases and J by 6 bases, with 10 bases left in between. CDR1 is SGHRS, CDR2 YFSETQ, per germline. This CDR3 has 12 residues. DNA of the CDR3: TGCGCCAGCAGCTCCACCCGGGGCGAGCAGTACTTC. Amino acid sequence: CASSSTRGEQYF.

J is TRBJ2-1 and V is TRBV10-1; 7 positions agree with TRBD1. V was pared by 5 bases and J by 0 bases, with 4 bases of the junction left unmatched. Germline loops: CDR1 WNHNN, CDR2 SYGVQD (reference sequence). This CDR3 is 15 amino acids long. CDR3 loop: CASSPRDSSYNEQFF. CDR3 bases: TGCGCCAGCAGTCCACGGGACAGCTCCTACAATGAGCAGTTCTTC.

A single count supports this clone. The chain carries TRBV9 and TRBJ2-7; maybe TRBD2 (5 bases). The length of the CDR3 is 12 residues. Trimming removed 4 bases from V and 6 bases from J, with 11 bases in between. Germline V gene data show CDR1 as SGDLS and CDR2 as YYNGEE. CDR3 in amino acids: CASSRGRGEQYF. The CDR3 nucleotides are TGTGCCAGCAGCAGAGGACGGGGCGAGCAGTACTTC.

V and J are TRBV30 and TRBJ1-5, with D possibly matching TRBD1 (6 bases). Trimming took 0 bases from V and 2 from J, leaving 11 bases between them. From germline, CDR1 is GTSNPN and CDR2 SVGIG (reference sequence). This CDR3 has 15 residues. CDR3 region: CAWSVGGAGNQPQHF. The CDR3 bases are TGTGCCTGGAGTGTAGGGGGGGCTGGCAATCAGCCCCAGCATTTT. The full variable domain, completed using reference TRBV30 and TRBJ1-5, is SQTIHQWPATLVQPVGSPLSLECTVEGTSNPNLYWYRQAAGRGLQLLFYSVGIGQISSEVPQNLSASRPQDRQFILSSKKLLLSDSGFYLCAWSVGGAGNQPQHFGDGTRLSIL.

In this sample, this clone turned up once. V and J are TRBV2 and TRBJ1-1; D remains ambiguous. This CDR3 spans 13 amino acids. V was trimmed by 4 bases and J by 1 base, leaving 7 bases between them. The germline V gene encodes CDR1 SNHLY and CDR2 FYNNEI. The CDR3 region is CASSGNGNTEAFF. The CDR3 DNA follows: TGTGCCAGCAGTGGTAACGGGAACACTGAAGCTTTCTTT.

The J gene is TRBJ2-1, the V gene TRBV19, with 9 bases that match TRBD1. The CDR3 contains 15 residues. The germline CDR1 and CDR2 sequences are LNHDA and SQIVND (reference sequence). V trimming: 3 bases; J trimming: 7 bases; junction bases outside the gene matches: 7. This chain's CDR3 is CASSISGQGWNEQFF. CDR3 bases: TGTGCCAGTAGTATTTCGGGACAGGGTTGGAATGAGCAGTTCTTC.

A note on this clone: This CDR3 is also generated by other DNA sequences in the sample. V gene TRBV9 combines with J gene TRBJ2-5; D is unclear. This CDR3 spans 12 amino acids. The V end was cut by 3 bases, the J end by 2 bases, with 5 bases between. Germline V lookup: CDR1 SGDLS, CDR2 YYNGEE. The CDR3 region is CASSATQETQYF. The CDR3 DNA sequence: TGTGCCAGCAGCGCAACTCAAGAGACCCAGTACTTC.

The chain is built from TRBV6-5 and TRBJ2-3, with no clear D. CDR1 and CDR2 (germline): MNHEY, SVGAGI. V shed 6 bases and J shed 4 bases, with 14 bases lying between them. The CDR3 has 14 amino acids. CDR3 protein: CASRPGTPPDTQYF. The CDR3 bases are TGTGCCAGCAGACCCGGTACCCCACCAGATACGCAGTATTTT.

The chain carries TRBV28 and TRBJ1-1; maybe TRBD1 (6 bases). Germline lookup yields CDR1 MDHEN and CDR2 SYDVKM. This CDR3 contains 14 residues. Trimming left V 6 bases short and J 3 bases short, with 14 bases between. DNA of the CDR3: TGTGCCAGCAGAGCCGGGACACCCCACACTGAAGCTTTCTTT. Protein: CASRAGTPHTEAFF.

V gene TRBV6-1 combines with J gene TRBJ1-2; D might be TRBD1 (5 bases). Trimming removed 2 bases at V and 1 base at J, with 8 bases between. The CDR3 consists of 14 residues. In germline, CDR1 is MNHNS, CDR2 SASEGT. This CDR3 is CASSEQGINYGYTF. DNA of the CDR3: TGTGCCAGCAGTGAACAGGGAATTAACTATGGCTACACCTTC.

The chain couples TRBV5-1 to TRBJ1-5; D is unclear. This CDR3 region has 13 residues. V lost 2 bases and J 3 bases, leaving 6 bases between the germline ends. The V gene's germline CDR1 is SGHRS and CDR2 YFSETQ. This chain's CDR3 is CASSLEVNQPQHF. CDR3 nucleotides: TGCGCCAGCAGCTTAGAGGTCAATCAGCCCCAGCATTTT.

The chain recombines TRBV30 with TRBJ2-3, with 9 bases fitting TRBD2. V lost 3 bases and J lost 6; bases outside the gene matches: 7. Per germline, CDR1 GTSNPN and CDR2 SVGIG (reference sequence). The length of the CDR3 is 14 residues. The CDR3 protein is CAWRPGGGADTQYF. DNA for the CDR3: TGTGCCTGGAGACCGGGCGGGGGGGCGGATACGCAGTATTTT.

J is TRBJ2-7 and V is TRBV5-1, with 8 bases fitting TRBD1. From germline, CDR1 is SGHRS and CDR2 YFSETQ. The CDR3 spans 14 residues. The trim removed 6 bases at V and 5 bases at J, leaving 10 bases unmatched. CDR3 sequence (DNA): TGCGCCAGCACAGCCGGGACAGGTTTTGACGAGCAGTACTTC. This codes for CASTAGTGFDEQYF.